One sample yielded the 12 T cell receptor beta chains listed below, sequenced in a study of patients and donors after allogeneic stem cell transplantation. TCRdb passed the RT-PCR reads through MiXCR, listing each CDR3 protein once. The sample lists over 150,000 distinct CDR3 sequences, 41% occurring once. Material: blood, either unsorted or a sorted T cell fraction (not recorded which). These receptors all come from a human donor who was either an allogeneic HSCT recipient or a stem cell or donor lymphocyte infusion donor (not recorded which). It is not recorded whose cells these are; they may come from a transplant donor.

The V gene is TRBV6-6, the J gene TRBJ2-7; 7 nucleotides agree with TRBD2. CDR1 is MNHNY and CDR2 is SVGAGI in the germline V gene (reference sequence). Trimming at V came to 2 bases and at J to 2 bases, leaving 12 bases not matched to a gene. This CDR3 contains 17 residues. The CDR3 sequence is CASSYPQLGGPPYEQYF. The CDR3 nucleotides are TGTGCCAGCAGTTACCCACAGCTGGGAGGGCCTCCCTACGAGCAGTACTTC.

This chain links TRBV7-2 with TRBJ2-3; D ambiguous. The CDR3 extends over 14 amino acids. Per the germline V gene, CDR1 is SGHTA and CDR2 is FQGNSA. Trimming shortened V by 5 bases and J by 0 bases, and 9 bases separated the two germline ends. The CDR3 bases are TGTGCCAGCAGCCTTACCACGAGCACAGATACGCAGTATTTT. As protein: CASSLTTSTDTQYF.

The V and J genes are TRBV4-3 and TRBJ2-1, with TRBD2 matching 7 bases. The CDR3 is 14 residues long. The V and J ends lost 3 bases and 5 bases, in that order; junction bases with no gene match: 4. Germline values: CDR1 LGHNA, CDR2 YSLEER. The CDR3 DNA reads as TGCGCCAGCAGCCATCAGCGGGATAACAATGAGCAGTTCTTC. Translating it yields CASSHQRDNNEQFF.

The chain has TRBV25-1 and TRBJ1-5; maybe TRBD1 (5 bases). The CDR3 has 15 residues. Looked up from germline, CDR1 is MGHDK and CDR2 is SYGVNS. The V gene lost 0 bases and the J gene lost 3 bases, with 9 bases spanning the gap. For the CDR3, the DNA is TGTGCCAGCAGTGAATATGGGGGGGTCAATCAGCCCCAGCATTTT. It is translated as CASSEYGGVNQPQHF.

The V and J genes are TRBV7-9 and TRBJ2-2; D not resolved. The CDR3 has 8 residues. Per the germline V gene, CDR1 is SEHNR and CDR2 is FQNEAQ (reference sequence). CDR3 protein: CRTGELFF. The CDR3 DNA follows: TGTCGTACCGGGGAGCTGTTTTTT.

CDR3 coding DNA: TGCGCCAGCAGCCAAACCTTGACAGGGGATGGCTACACCTTC. Its translation: CASSQTLTGDGYTF. The genes are TRBV4-3 and TRBJ1-2; TRBD1 matches at 8 bases. The CDR3 loop spans 14 amino acids. V lost 2 bases, J lost 6 bases, and 5 bases stayed unmatched. Germline V lookup: CDR1 LGHNA, CDR2 YSLEER.

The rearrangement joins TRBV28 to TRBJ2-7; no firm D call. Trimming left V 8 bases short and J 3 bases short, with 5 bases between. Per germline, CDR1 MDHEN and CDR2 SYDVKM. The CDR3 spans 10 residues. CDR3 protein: CASGFYEQYF. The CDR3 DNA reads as TGTGCCAGCGGCTTCTACGAGCAGTACTTC.

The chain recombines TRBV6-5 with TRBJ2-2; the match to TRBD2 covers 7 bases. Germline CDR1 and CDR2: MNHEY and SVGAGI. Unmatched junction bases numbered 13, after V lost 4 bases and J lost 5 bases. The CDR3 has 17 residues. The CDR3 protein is CASSLFSGGRETGELFF. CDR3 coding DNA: TGTGCCAGCAGTTTATTTAGCGGAGGGAGGGAAACCGGGGAGCTGTTTTTT.

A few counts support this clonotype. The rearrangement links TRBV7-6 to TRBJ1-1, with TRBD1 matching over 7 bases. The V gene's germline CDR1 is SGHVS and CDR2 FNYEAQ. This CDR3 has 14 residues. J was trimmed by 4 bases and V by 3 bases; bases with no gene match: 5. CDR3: CASSFSAGGTEAFF. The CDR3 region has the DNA TGTGCCAGCAGCTTCTCGGCAGGGGGCACTGAAGCTTTCTTT.

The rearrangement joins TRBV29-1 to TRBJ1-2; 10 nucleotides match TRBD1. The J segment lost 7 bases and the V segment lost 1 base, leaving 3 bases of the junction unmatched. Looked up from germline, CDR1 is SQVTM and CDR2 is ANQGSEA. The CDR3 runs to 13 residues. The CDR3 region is CSVEGQGARGYTF. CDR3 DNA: TGCAGCGTTGAAGGACAGGGGGCGCGTGGCTACACCTTC.

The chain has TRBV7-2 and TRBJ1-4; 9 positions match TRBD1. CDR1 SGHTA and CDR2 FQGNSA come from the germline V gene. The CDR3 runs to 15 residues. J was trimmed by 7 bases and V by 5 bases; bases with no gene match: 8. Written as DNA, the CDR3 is TGTGCCAGCAGCGCACAGGGGGCGCAGATTGAAAAACTGTTTTTT. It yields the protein CASSAQGAQIEKLFF.

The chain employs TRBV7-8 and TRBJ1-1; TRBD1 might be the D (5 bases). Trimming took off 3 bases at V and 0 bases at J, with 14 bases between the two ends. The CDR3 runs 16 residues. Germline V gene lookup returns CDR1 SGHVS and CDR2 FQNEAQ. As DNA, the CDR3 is TGTGCCAGCAGCTTCGTAAGACCGGGACTGAACACTGAAGCTTTCTTT. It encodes CASSFVRPGLNTEAFF.